The following is a T cell receptor beta chain sequence with its context. This clone appeared a few times. Which antigen it targets is not known. There are no base qualities to consult, and no much larger clone falls within one base. Taken from cysteine to phenylalanine, the CDR3 has 14 residues. CDR3 DNA only is kept here, 42 bases in frame from base 1. CDR1 is given as SNHLY and CDR2 as FYNNEI, both from the germline V gene. The junction shows trimming of 4 bases on V and 2 bases on J, plus 12 bases between the germline ends. The donors were healthy, HIV-negative adults who had no recently reported acute infections or vaccinations. All donors were Caucasian adults living in Nashville, Tennessee, USA. CD4+ T cells were enriched by magnetic negative selection, after which naive cells were positively selected on CD45RA and the negative fraction was taken as the memory subset. Blood was collected by leukapheresis, and PBMCs were isolated by Ficoll-Histopaque density gradient centrifugation and then cryopreserved in liquid nitrogen vapor phase. Analytical flow cytometry was used to check the purity and quantity of each magnetically sorted T cell population. Each sorted fraction had its genomic DNA isolated and then quantified by UV absorbance on a Nanodrop 2000c.

This record belongs to a study of shared clonotypes between healthy human individuals (dated by TCRdb to the early 2020s). For context, the study as a whole: A couple of women and a few men aged 18 to 49 years were included in the cohort. To increase sequencing depth and limit assay-specific biases, different laboratories used diverse techniques to prepare libraries and sequence TCR repertoires. For each donor, three plates each were used for CD4 naive and CD4 memory, two plates were used for CD8 naive, and one plate was used for CD8 memory. To estimate repertoire size and how much clonotype sharing occurs between individuals, the study deeply sequenced the blood TCR repertoires of several healthy adults. Each donor's leukapheresis produced roughly between about 0.9 and 9.5 billion PBMCs.

Summary of the overall study and its limitations: The small number of donors limited the genetic and exposure-history diversity represented. Around 5.4% of naive CD4, 3.5% of naive CD8, approximately 2% of memory CD4, and more than 0.35% of memory CD8 clonotypes were shared across a few donors. Sampling was restricted to blood, and TCR repertoires in tissue are likely to differ from TCR repertoires in blood. Incomplete sequencing was indicated by rarefaction of sorted-subset datasets, despite the large sequencing depth. Compared with non-shared clonotypes, the clonotypes found in all four sorted-subset donors had higher generation probabilities. Larger estimated clonotype richness was generally found for naive subsets than for memory subsets. Pairwise subsampling indicated that sequencing depth was expected to affect the degree of clonotype sharing among donors.

Using the deep immunoSEQ assay, TCR CDR3 regions were amplified from genomic DNA by multiplex PCR. For each cell subset, the extracted genomic DNA was distributed evenly across all wells of several immunoSEQ 96-well plates, and each plate served as one replicate. Each replicate PCR for sorted subsets received 150 to 250 ng genomic DNA, equal to about 29,000 T cell genomes. Purified libraries were measured with a Qubit 3.0 fluorometer, size-checked on a Bioanalyzer 2100, and measured again with the KAPA Library Quantification kit. Each immunoSEQ 96-well plate was sequenced on its own single-read 150-cycle Illumina NextSeq 550 flow cell. The authors' analysis ran thus. Because the immunoSEQ output held only junctional sequences and lacked quality scores, the filtering could not match the filtering applied to full-length reads. Sequences were annotated with PyIR, a Python wrapper for IgBLAST v1.9, using IMGT germline references to assign V/J genes and CDR3. Any read was removed if the V/J assignment was weak (E-value above 1e-6), the CDR3 was missing, or the read contained stop codons, out-of-frame junctions, or ambiguous translated residues. V3J clonotypes were defined by identical inferred V gene, J gene, and CDR3 amino acid sequence. Percentage overlap between repertoires was calculated by dividing the number of shared unique clonotypes by the size of the smaller repertoire. Richness of each repertoire was evaluated using RTK rarefaction, the Chao1 estimator, and Recon v2.1 estimates of unobserved clonotypes. OLGA was used to compute generation probabilities for all TCRbeta clonotypes that the gDNA method yielded from a few donors. TCRdb's version of the immuneACCESS table is confined to in-frame rearrangements and falls short of the full clone set. An unresolved V gene accounts for under half of the shortfall where checked; the remainder is of unknown origin. That table is the source of V, J and clone size, and D and trimming were worked out from the DNA. In this sample the table shows approximately 2.4 million clones, nearly 97% of which occur a single time. The ten top clones hold 0.1% to 0.15% of the sample.

The sequence links TRBV2 to TRBJ2-7, with no confidently assigned D gene. The clonotype originates from a man aged 18-30 years in good health. Sequenced: naive CD4+ T cells sorted from blood. Reading the label with the study, this specimen's cell subset or site is: CD45RA+ positively selected. In nucleotides, the sequence is TGTGCCAGCAGTGCGAGGTCTTCAACCTACGAGCAGTACTTC. It codes for CASSARSSTYEQYF.